What follows is one T cell receptor (beta chain) and its context. Its antigen is unknown. The germline V gene has CDR1 MNHNY and CDR2 SVGAGI (reference sequence). The CDR3 spans 11 residues. V dropped 8 bases and J dropped 6 bases, with 8 bases sitting between them. Documented time point: week 23, last vaccination. In every dose of vaccine, 300 ug of mutant IDH1 20-mer peptide was given alongside topical imiquimod. Only in-frame clones appear in the TCRdb table, and some are missing; sequencing was by immunoSEQ multiplex PCR. The data hold fewer than 45,000 clones, with roughly 79% observed a single time. The data were taken from a study of a mutant IDH1 vaccine in newly diagnosed glioma. The wider study: Patients, over weeks 1, 3, 5, 7, 11, 15, 19 and 23, received a total of eight vaccinations. Before enrollment, patients got radiotherapy alone, temozolomide alone, or mostly the combination. Patients received vaccination from 4-6 weeks after radiotherapy alone, or with temozolomide cycles.

This sequence joins TRBV6-6 and TRBJ2-1; no definite D call. The material was PBMCs, obtained from a glioma patient whose treatment included an IDH1 peptide vaccine. The receptor's source is a woman between 40 and 55 years old with glioma. Some clones in this sample may be carry-over from other donors' samples. The CDR3 sequence: CASVDSNEQFF. CDR3 coding DNA: TGTGCCAGCGTTGATTCCAATGAGCAGTTCTTC.